Given below is one T cell receptor (beta chain) in context. This sample was taken from a study of T cell changes during pregnancy in multiple sclerosis. The trim removed 2 bases at V and 8 bases at J, leaving 7 bases unmatched. The CDR3 extends over 15 amino acids. The germline CDR1 and CDR2 sequences are MNHNY and SVGAGI (reference sequence). Using immunoSEQ multiplex PCR, the repertoire was profiled, and TCRdb retains in-frame clones only, with some absent. The data contain around 71,000 clones, 92% of them singletons. Specimen: peripheral blood, collected after pregnancy. The clonotype originates from a female donor with multiple sclerosis, enrolled in a pregnancy study. The rearrangement uses TRBV6-6 and TRBJ2-4; 9 nucleotides agree with TRBD1. CDR3 nucleotide sequence: TGTGCCAGCAGTTACACGGACGGGACAGGGCACATTCAGTACTTC. Translated, it gives CASSYTDGTGHIQYF.